This T cell receptor beta chain was identified during a study of shared clonotypes between healthy human individuals. Study results and limitations: It was observed that 4% to 6% of naive CD4 clonotypes were shared across several donors.

The repertoire was sequenced with immunoSEQ multiplex PCR; TCRdb's copy has only in-frame clones and lacks some. The table shows hundreds of thousands of clones, with 98% occurring only once. Details on this clone: Its target is not known.

Terminally differentiated effector memory CD45RA+ cells were left out of the naive CD8 fraction, which was CD45RO-negative and positively selected for CCR7. The sequence was obtained from a man younger than 45 in good health. The sample taken for sequencing was naive CD8+ T cells sorted from blood.

Written as DNA, the CDR3 is TGTGCCAGCAGCTTAACAGGCGGCAATGAGCAGTTCTTC. Translated: CASSLTGGNEQFF. The chain joins TRBV7-3 to TRBJ2-1; D gene uncertain. The CDR3 covers 13 residues. V gave up 0 bases and J gave up 6 bases, with 6 bases separating them. In germline, CDR1 is SGHTA, CDR2 FQGTGA.